What follows is one T cell receptor (beta chain) and its context. As yet, its antigen is unknown. These data originate in a study of T cell responses to AZD1222 COVID-19 vaccine. Overall study context: Pooled together were second doses at about 4 or about 12 weeks.

Study outcomes and limitations: There were vaccine-associated CD4 TCRs across spike, dominant at 160-218 and 743-854. Recipients of AZD1222 seropositive at baseline numbered only 6 or 7.

The protocol was immunoSEQ multiplex PCR, while the TCRdb copy is restricted to in-frame clones and leaves out a portion. Here the sample spans approximately 180,000 clones, around 89% being singletons. The CDR3 runs to 15 residues. The ends were cut back, 3 bases at V and 6 bases at J, with 15 bases in the middle. Germline V gives CDR1 SGHAT, CDR2 FQNNGV. Material: peripheral blood, obtained on day 0 of AZD1222 vaccination. This chain joins TRBV11-2 and TRBJ2-1, with a possible D match to TRBD2 (6 bases). The clonotype comes from an adult in good health. Here the CDR3 reads CASSFGGSNPNEQFF. DNA for the CDR3: TGTGCCAGCAGCTTCGGGGGATCCAACCCCAATGAGCAGTTCTTC.